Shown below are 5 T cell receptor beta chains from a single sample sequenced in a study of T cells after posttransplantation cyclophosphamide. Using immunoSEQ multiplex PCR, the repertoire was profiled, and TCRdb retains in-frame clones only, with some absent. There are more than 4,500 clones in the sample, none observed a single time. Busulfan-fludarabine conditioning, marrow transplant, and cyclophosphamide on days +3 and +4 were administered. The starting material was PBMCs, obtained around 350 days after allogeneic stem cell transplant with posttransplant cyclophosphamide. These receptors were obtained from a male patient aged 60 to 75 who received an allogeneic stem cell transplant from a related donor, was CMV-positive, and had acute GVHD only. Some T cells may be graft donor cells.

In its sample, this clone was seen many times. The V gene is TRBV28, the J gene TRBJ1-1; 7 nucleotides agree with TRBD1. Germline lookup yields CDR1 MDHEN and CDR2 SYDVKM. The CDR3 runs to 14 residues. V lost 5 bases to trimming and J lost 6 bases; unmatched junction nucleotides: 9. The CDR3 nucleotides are TGTGCCAGCAGTCTGGGACAGCTGACTCCTGAAGCTTTCTTT. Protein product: CASSLGQLTPEAFF.

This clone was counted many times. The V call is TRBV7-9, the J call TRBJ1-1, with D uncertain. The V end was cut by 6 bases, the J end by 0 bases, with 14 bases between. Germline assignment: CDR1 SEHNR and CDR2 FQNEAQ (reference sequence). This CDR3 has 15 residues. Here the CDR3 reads CASSRGRVMNTEAFF. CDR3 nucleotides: TGTGCCAGCAGTCGAGGGCGCGTTATGAACACTGAAGCTTTCTTT.

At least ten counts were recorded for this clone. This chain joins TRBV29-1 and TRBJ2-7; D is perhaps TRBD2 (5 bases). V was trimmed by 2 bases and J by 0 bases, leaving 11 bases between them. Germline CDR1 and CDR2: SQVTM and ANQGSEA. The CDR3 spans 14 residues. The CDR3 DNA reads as TGCAGCGTTGAATCCGGGAAGGGCTCCTACGAGCAGTACTTC. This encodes CSVESGKGSYEQYF.

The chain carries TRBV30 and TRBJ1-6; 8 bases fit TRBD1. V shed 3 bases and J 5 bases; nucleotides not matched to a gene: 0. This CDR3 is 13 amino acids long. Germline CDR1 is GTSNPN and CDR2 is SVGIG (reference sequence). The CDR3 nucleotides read TGTGCCTGGAGGGACAGGGATAATTCACCCCTCCACTTT. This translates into CAWRDRDNSPLHF.

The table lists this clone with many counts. This CDR3 is CASSVEGSFDTIYF. The DNA of the CDR3 is TGTGCCAGCAGCGTAGAGGGGTCCTTTGACACCATATATTTT. V and J are TRBV9 and TRBJ1-3, with a tentative D call TRBD1 (5 bases). The germline CDR1 and CDR2 sequences are SGDLS and YYNGEE. V dropped 0 bases and J dropped 8 bases, with 12 bases sitting between them. This CDR3 is built from 14 residues.